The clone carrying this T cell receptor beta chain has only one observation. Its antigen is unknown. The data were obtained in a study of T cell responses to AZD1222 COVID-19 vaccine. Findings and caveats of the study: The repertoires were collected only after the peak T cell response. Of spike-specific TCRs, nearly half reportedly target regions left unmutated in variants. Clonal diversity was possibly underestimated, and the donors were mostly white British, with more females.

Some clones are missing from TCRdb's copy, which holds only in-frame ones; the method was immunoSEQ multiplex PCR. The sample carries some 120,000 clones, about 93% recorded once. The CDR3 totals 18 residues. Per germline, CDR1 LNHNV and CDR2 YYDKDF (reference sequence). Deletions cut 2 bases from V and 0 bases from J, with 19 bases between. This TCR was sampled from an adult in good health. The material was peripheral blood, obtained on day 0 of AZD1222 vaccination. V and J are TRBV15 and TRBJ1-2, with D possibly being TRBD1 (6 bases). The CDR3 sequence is CATSRLGGIERSNYGYTF. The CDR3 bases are TGTGCCACCAGCAGACTAGGGGGGATCGAGCGCTCTAACTATGGCTACACCTTC.